These T cell receptor beta chains were read from a single sample in a study of T cells in tumors after PD-1 blockade. The table came from immunoSEQ multiplex PCR; TCRdb's copy has only in-frame clones and leaves some out. The table records 60,000 to 75,000 clones, around 74% of them present only once. The input for sequencing was PBMCs, taken after anti-PD-1 treatment. These TCRs come from a human donor with basal cell carcinoma. Each CDR3 is given with its conserved first and last residue. A D gene is named only where the DNA matches it firmly. Expanded clones get a size class; other rows say once, few or many, or leave the size out.

d_call,v_call,clone_size,j_call,cdr3_nt,cdr3_aa
TRBD1,TRBV10-3,.,TRBJ1-1,TGTGCCATGGGACAGGGGGCCACTGAAGCTTTCTTT,CAMGQGATEAFF
TRBD2,TRBV12-5,.,TRBJ2-1,TGTGCTAGTGGTTCCCCTAGCGGGGGGGCAAAGGAGGAGCAGTTCTTC,CASGSPSGGAKEEQFF
.,TRBV2,.,TRBJ2-3,TGTGCCAGCAGTGATAACCATCAGACAGATACGCAGTATTTT,CASSDNHQTDTQYF
TRBD2,TRBV10-1,.,TRBJ2-7,TGCGCCAGTTCGACTAGCGGGACCTACGAGCAGTACTTC,CASSTSGTYEQYF
.,TRBV7-6,.,TRBJ1-1,TGTGCCAGCAGCTTATTCGGGGGCACTGAAGCTTTCTTT,CASSLFGGTEAFF
TRBD1,TRBV6-5,once,TRBJ1-1,TGTGCCAGCAGCCACGTAGGACAGGGCGGCACTGAAGCTTTCTTT,CASSHVGQGGTEAFF
.,TRBV3-1/TRBV3-2,.,TRBJ1-1,TGTGCCAGCAGCCAAGCCGGGGTCCCTAAAGCTTTCTTT,CASSQAGVPKAFF
.,TRBV5-1,once,TRBJ1-1,TGCGCCAGCAGCCAGTCGAACACTGAAGCTTTCTTT,CASSQSNTEAFF
.,TRBV30,.,TRBJ1-1,TGTGCCTGGAGTGTAAGTACTGAAGCTTTCTTT,CAWSVSTEAFF
.,TRBV4-1,many,TRBJ1-5,TGCGCCAGCAGCCTGGGTTTAGGGTTTAAGGGCCAGCCCCAGCATTTT,CASSLGLGFKGQPQHF
.,TRBV6-5,.,TRBJ2-3,TGTGCCAGCAGTTCTCAGGGGCTAAATACGCAGTATTTT,CASSSQGLNTQYF
.,TRBV14,.,TRBJ1-6,TGTGCCAGCAGCCAAGCCCATAATTCACCCCTCCACTTT,CASSQAHNSPLHF
.,TRBV27,.,TRBJ1-1,TGTGCCAGCAGTTTGGGCAGGAACACTGAAGCTTTCTTT,CASSLGRNTEAFF
.,TRBV6-4,.,TRBJ1-1,TGTGCCAGCAGTCGACAGGTCGGCACTGAAGCTTTCTTT,CASSRQVGTEAFF
TRBD1,TRBV24-1,.,TRBJ1-4,TGTGCCACCAGTGACGGGACAGGGCTTAATGAAAAACTGTTTTTT,CATSDGTGLNEKLFF
TRBD2,TRBV5-1,.,TRBJ2-2,TGCGCCAGCAGCCATGGTCTAGCGGGGGGGAACACCGGGGAGCTGTTTTTT,CASSHGLAGGNTGELFF
TRBD2,TRBV15,.,TRBJ2-5,TGTGCCACCAGCTTTCCGGGAGGGGGGCCCGGGACCCAGTACTTC,CATSFPGGGPGTQYF
.,TRBV5-1,.,TRBJ1-5,TGCGCCAGCAGCTTACAGGGTGGTATTGATCAGCCCCAGCATTTT,CASSLQGGIDQPQHF
TRBD1,TRBV27,.,TRBJ1-2,TGTGCCAGCTCCTCCGGGACAGGGGCGATGGATGGCTACACCTTC,CASSSGTGAMDGYTF
.,TRBV24-1,.,TRBJ2-3,TGTGCCACCAGTGATTTGGCAGGGGACACAGATACGCAGTATTTT,CATSDLAGDTDTQYF
TRBD2,TRBV7-2,.,TRBJ2-7,TGTGCCAGCAGCTTAGGTAGGAAGCGGGGGTCTCACGAGCAGTACTTC,CASSLGRKRGSHEQYF
TRBD2,TRBV3-1/TRBV3-2,.,TRBJ2-1,TGTGCCAGCAGCCAAGGACGGGGGGGGAAGAGTGAGCAGTTCTTC,CASSQGRGGKSEQFF
TRBD2,TRBV5-6,.,TRBJ2-5,TGTGCCAGCATCCTAGCGGGGGGCCTCCAAGAGACCCAGTACTTC,CASILAGGLQETQYF
.,TRBV19,few,TRBJ1-1,TGTGCCAGTAGTATTGGGAGGAACGAAGCTTTCTTT,CASSIGRNEAFF
.,TRBV10-3,few,TRBJ2-2,TGTGCCATCACCGGCCACAACTCGGTATCCGGGGAGCTGTTTTTT,CAITGHNSVSGELFF
.,TRBV5-1,.,TRBJ2-3,TGCGCCAGCAGCTTGGGGCAGAGTTTCAAAGATACGCAGTATTTT,CASSLGQSFKDTQYF
.,TRBV5-6,.,TRBJ2-2,TGTGCCAGCAGCGTCAGACAGGTGAAGAACACCGGGGAGCTGTTTTTT,CASSVRQVKNTGELFF
.,TRBV6-5,.,TRBJ2-7,TGTGCCAGCAGCGGGGGGGGGACAGGGCGCTACGAGCAGTACTTC,CASSGGGTGRYEQYF
.,TRBV4-2,.,TRBJ2-7,TGTGCCAGCAGCCAAGATATAGCACAGCGGCAACAGTACTTC,CASSQDIAQRQQYF
TRBD2,TRBV5-1,once,TRBJ2-7,TGCGCCAGCATGGGGGGGGTTACCTACGAGCAGTACTTC,CASMGGVTYEQYF
TRBD2,TRBV19,.,TRBJ2-1,TGTGCCAGCACCCCTAGCGGGGGGGCCCGAGGCGAGCAGTTCTTC,CASTPSGGARGEQFF
TRBD1,TRBV6-6,.,TRBJ1-1,TGTGCCAGCAGTTACTCCGGACAGGGAACTGAAGCTTTCTTT,CASSYSGQGTEAFF
.,TRBV10-1,once,TRBJ2-6,TGCGCCAGCAGCTCTGGGGCCAACGTCCTGACTTTC,CASSSGANVLTF
.,TRBV2,.,TRBJ2-7,TGTGCCAGCAGTGAAGTTTTCAGCTCCTACGAGCAGTACTTC,CASSEVFSSYEQYF
TRBD2,TRBV3-1/TRBV3-2,once,TRBJ2-5,TGTGCCAGCAGCCAAGGACTAGCGGGCTGGGAGACCCAGTACTTC,CASSQGLAGWETQYF
.,TRBV7-2,few,TRBJ1-2,TGTGCCAGTAGTTCGTTAGGGGGAGGTACTTATGGCTACACCTTC,CASSSLGGGTYGYTF
TRBD2,TRBV10-3,.,TRBJ2-5,TGTGCCATCAGTGAGAGGGTAGCGGGGCAAGAGACCCAGTACTTC,CAISERVAGQETQYF
TRBD1,TRBV19,.,TRBJ1-3,TGTGCCAGTAGTATTCATCAGGGGGCAAGAAGAAACACCATATATTTT,CASSIHQGARRNTIYF
.,TRBV7-9,.,TRBJ2-3,TGTGCCAGCAGCTTAGAGATAGATACGCAGTATTTT,CASSLEIDTQYF
TRBD1,TRBV7-9,.,TRBJ1-2,TGTGCCAGCAGCTTAGGGGACAGGACTAACTATGGCTACACCTTC,CASSLGDRTNYGYTF
.,TRBV7-9,.,TRBJ2-3,TGTGCCAGCAGCTTGGGGGCGCGGACAGATACGCAGTATTTT,CASSLGARTDTQYF